These 17 T cell receptor beta chains came from one sample sequenced in a study of T cell responses to AZD1222 COVID-19 vaccine. TCRdb's table, derived via immunoSEQ multiplex PCR, lists solely in-frame clones and lacks some. This table holds about 100,000 clones, roughly 89% found once. Specimen: peripheral blood, collected on day 0 of AZD1222 vaccination. These receptors originate from an adult in good health.

This clone is medium-sized (0.01 to 0.1%). This chain links TRBV2 with TRBJ1-1, with a weak D call TRBD1 (6 bases). Germline V gives CDR1 SNHLY, CDR2 FYNNEI. V gave up 7 bases and J gave up 2 bases, with 20 bases separating them. This CDR3 region has 16 residues. CDR3 region: CASTRTGSAENTEAFF. CDR3 nucleotides: TGTGCCAGCACCCGCACAGGGTCCGCGGAAAACACTGAAGCTTTCTTT.

This rearrangement joins TRBV25-1 to TRBJ1-1; TRBD1 aligns across 7 bases. The germline V gene encodes CDR1 MGHDK and CDR2 SYGVNS. CDR3 length: 18 amino acids. The ends lost 1 base at V and 0 bases at J; junction bases unmatched: 11. The CDR3 region is CASSESRRDSSMNTEAFF. The CDR3 DNA is TGTGCCAGCAGTGAATCTCGGCGGGACAGCTCAATGAACACTGAAGCTTTCTTT.

This clone was recorded once. The chain has TRBV27 and TRBJ2-7; tentative D call: TRBD1 (5 bases). Germline V gene lookup returns CDR1 MNHEY and CDR2 SMNVEV (reference sequence). Deletions cut 6 bases from V and 3 bases from J, with 18 bases between. The CDR3 totals 15 residues. CDR3 in DNA: TGTGCCAGCAGCCGGAGATTAGGGGTAGGCTACGAGCAGTACTTC. This sequence encodes CASSRRLGVGYEQYF.

This chain joins TRBV12-3 or TRBV12-4 and TRBJ1-2, with D possibly being TRBD1 (5 bases). The CDR3 consists of 12 residues. Trimming took 1 base from V and 7 from J, leaving 7 bases between them. CDR3 sequence: CASSLEGTGYTF. CDR3 sequence (DNA): TGTGCCAGCAGTTTAGAGGGGACTGGCTACACCTTC.

This chain joins TRBV24-1 and TRBJ2-3, with 10 positions matching TRBD2. The CDR3 consists of 17 residues. The V and J ends lost 5 bases and 0 bases, in that order; junction bases with no gene match: 7. The germline gives CDR1 KGHDR, CDR2 SFDVKD. The CDR3: CATSGLAGAPSTDTQYF. CDR3 nucleotide sequence: TGTGCCACCAGTGGGCTAGCGGGGGCCCCAAGCACAGATACGCAGTATTTT.

The chain recombines TRBV9 with TRBJ1-5; D perhaps matches TRBD1 (6 bases). The V and J ends lost 4 bases and 7 bases respectively, with 12 bases between them. Per the germline V gene, CDR1 is SGDLS and CDR2 is YYNGEE. The CDR3 consists of 13 residues. The CDR3 sequence: CASSSGGRQPQHF. The CDR3 nucleotides read TGTGCCAGCAGCTCGGGGGGGCGACAGCCCCAGCATTTT.

The rearrangement joins TRBV5-6 to TRBJ2-3; D is possibly TRBD1 (6 bases). In germline, CDR1 is SGHDT, CDR2 YYEEEE. Trimming took 4 bases from V and 2 from J, leaving 23 bases between them. The CDR3 loop spans 18 amino acids. The CDR3 DNA reads as TGTGCCAGCAGCGGGGGCCAACCTGGGACCGTCGACACAGATACGCAGTATTTT. Protein sequence: CASSGGQPGTVDTDTQYF.

The chain links TRBV7-8 to TRBJ1-2; D is uncertain. Germline assignment: CDR1 SGHVS and CDR2 FQNEAQ. This CDR3 region has 15 residues. Trimming left V 2 bases short and J 2 bases short, with 12 bases between. The CDR3, as DNA: TGTGCCAGCAGCTTACTTAGGGTCCCGAACTATGGCTACACCTTC. Translation gives CASSLLRVPNYGYTF.

The genes are TRBV7-9 and TRBJ1-5, with D perhaps TRBD1 (6 bases). From germline, CDR1 is SEHNR and CDR2 FQNEAQ (reference sequence). Trimming stripped 1 base from V and 3 bases from J, with 16 bases between. The CDR3 has 17 residues. The CDR3: CASSLGVADRYNQPQHF. The CDR3 DNA reads TGTGCCAGCAGCTTAGGTGTCGCGGACAGATACAATCAGCCCCAGCATTTT.

The CDR3: CASSLTSEQFF. In DNA form, the CDR3 reads TGTGCCAGCAGCCTGACTTCCGAGCAGTTCTTC. The chain uses TRBV3-1 (or the pseudogene TRBV3-2) and TRBJ2-1, with D unresolved. Germline CDR1 is LGHDT and CDR2 is YNNKEL (reference sequence). V lost 4 bases and J 10 bases, leaving 8 bases between the germline ends. CDR3 size: 11 residues.

The chain uses TRBV4-3 and TRBJ2-2, with no clear D. The CDR3 extends over 15 amino acids. Trimming pared 5 bases from V and 5 bases from J, leaving 15 bases between. Germline-derived CDR1 and CDR2 are LGHNA and YSLEER. The CDR3 DNA reads TGCGCCAGCAGCTTAGGAGAGGCGAGGACCGGGGAGCTGTTTTTT. Translated: CASSLGEARTGELFF.

The J gene is TRBJ2-1, the V gene TRBV7-9; D is tentatively TRBD1 or TRBD2 (7 bases each). The V and J ends lost 5 bases and 5 bases respectively, with 19 bases between them. CDR1 is SEHNR, CDR2 FQNEAQ, per germline (reference sequence). The CDR3 sequence is 16 residues long. The CDR3 region has the DNA TGTGCCAGCAGCCTCTCTGCTAGCGGACAGGACAATGAGCAGTTCTTC. Its protein is CASSLSASGQDNEQFF. Looking up the rest from reference TRBV7-9 and TRBJ2-1 gives the full variable domain: DTGVSQNPRHKITKRGQNVTFRCDPISEHNRLYWYRQTLGQGPEFLTYFQNEAQLEKSRLLSDRFSAERPKGSFSTLEIQRTEQGDSAMYLCASSLSASGQDNEQFFGPGTRLTVL.

J is TRBJ2-7 and V is TRBV9; D tentatively reads TRBD1 or TRBD2 (5 bases each). CDR3 size: 13 residues. V dropped 2 bases and J dropped 3 bases, with 9 bases sitting between them. Germline V lookup: CDR1 SGDLS, CDR2 YYNGEE. The CDR3 bases are TGTGCCAGCAGCGTCGGGGACGGCTACGAGCAGTACTTC. Translating gives CASSVGDGYEQYF.

The gene calls are TRBV12-3 or TRBV12-4 and TRBJ2-1, with a tentative D call TRBD1 (7 bases). This CDR3 spans 13 amino acids. Trimming stripped 6 bases from V and 8 bases from J, with 14 bases between. CDR3 in amino acids: CASRPGDRDEQFF. The CDR3 DNA is TGTGCCAGCAGGCCGGGAGACAGGGATGAGCAGTTCTTC.

The genes are TRBV3-1 (or the pseudogene TRBV3-2) and TRBJ1-2; perhaps TRBD1 as D (5 bases). The CDR3 is 16 amino acids. V was cut by 0 bases and J by 2 bases, with 13 bases left in between. Per germline, CDR1 LGHDT and CDR2 YNNKEL (reference sequence). DNA for the CDR3: TGTGCCAGCAGCCAAGATCCGGTCAGGGCAAACTATGGCTACACCTTC. Its protein product is CASSQDPVRANYGYTF.

The gene calls are TRBV12-3 or TRBV12-4 and TRBJ1-2; unclear D gene. The CDR3 is 13 amino acids. Trimming left V 3 bases short and J 3 bases short, with 8 bases between. The CDR3 sequence: CASSFRPDYGYTF. CDR3 coding DNA: TGTGCCAGCAGTTTTAGGCCCGACTATGGCTACACCTTC.

CDR3 in amino acids: CASSLEGASGYTF. The CDR3 DNA reads as TGTGCCAGCAGTTTGGAGGGGGCGAGCGGCTACACCTTC. The V call is TRBV27, the J call TRBJ1-2, with 7 bases aligning to TRBD1. Germline V gene sequence: CDR1 MNHEY, CDR2 SMNVEV (reference sequence). Germline trimming cut 3 bases from V and 8 bases from J; bases unmatched to any gene: 6. CDR3 length equals 13 residues.